Given below is one TCR beta chain in context. Its specificity is not known. The sample belongs to a study of blood T cells in healthy people across ages. Study findings and constraints: Among T cells, TCR beta diversity per million cells dropped roughly linearly as age rose.

Per sample, no less than 5 micrograms of total RNA were extracted. The length of the CDR3 is 15 residues. Trimming took 0 bases from V and 3 from J, leaving 12 bases between them. Germline lookup yields CDR1 MNHEY and CDR2 SMNVEV (reference sequence). It was with a sample-barcoded 5' primer and a J-beta primer mix that a second PCR of roughly 7 to 11 cycles was run. TCRdb re-derived calls from the 5' RACE reads in MiXCR, one entry per CDR3 protein. The repertoire holds 750,000 or so distinct CDR3 sequences, with roughly 25% as singletons. The same sample was also used in a study of T cells of mothers and their children.

The chain recombines TRBV27 with TRBJ2-7, with D perhaps matching TRBD1 (6 bases). This clonotype originated in a boy aged 5 to 17 in good health. The sequenced material came from blood. This CDR3 reads CASSLSRDTNYEQYF. CDR3 nucleotide sequence: TGTGCCAGCAGTTTATCCCGGGACACAAACTACGAGCAGTACTTC.